The source of this T cell receptor (beta chain) is a study of graft-versus-host responses after intestinal transplantation. At the level of the study: Every transplant recipient was induced with anti-thymocyte globulin, then maintained on tacrolimus and steroids for 2 to 3 years.

For this clone: What it recognizes is unknown.

This CDR3 has 17 residues. Trimming pared 5 bases from V and 4 bases from J, leaving 23 bases between. Germline V lookup: CDR1 SGHNT, CDR2 YENEEA. Study-wide results and caveats: Recipient bone marrow held GvH clones, some seen earlier in ileum or blood. Patients with graft-donor T cell macrochimerism had high graft-versus-host to host-versus-graft clonal ratios in allografts.

Some clones are missing from TCRdb's copy, which holds only in-frame ones; the method was immunoSEQ multiplex PCR. In the table there are 100,000 or so clones, just under 95% of which are singletons. The sequencing used unstimulated CD8+ T cells sorted from spleen or lymph node cells, collected before transplant. The V and J genes are TRBV11-3 and TRBJ1-2; D is possibly TRBD1 (5 bases). This TCR was sampled from a human donor who was the organ donor for an intestinal transplant. The CDR3, as DNA: TGTGCCAGCAGCCGGGGACTACAGGACCACCTGTTCTATGGCTACACCTTC. Amino acids: CASSRGLQDHLFYGYTF.